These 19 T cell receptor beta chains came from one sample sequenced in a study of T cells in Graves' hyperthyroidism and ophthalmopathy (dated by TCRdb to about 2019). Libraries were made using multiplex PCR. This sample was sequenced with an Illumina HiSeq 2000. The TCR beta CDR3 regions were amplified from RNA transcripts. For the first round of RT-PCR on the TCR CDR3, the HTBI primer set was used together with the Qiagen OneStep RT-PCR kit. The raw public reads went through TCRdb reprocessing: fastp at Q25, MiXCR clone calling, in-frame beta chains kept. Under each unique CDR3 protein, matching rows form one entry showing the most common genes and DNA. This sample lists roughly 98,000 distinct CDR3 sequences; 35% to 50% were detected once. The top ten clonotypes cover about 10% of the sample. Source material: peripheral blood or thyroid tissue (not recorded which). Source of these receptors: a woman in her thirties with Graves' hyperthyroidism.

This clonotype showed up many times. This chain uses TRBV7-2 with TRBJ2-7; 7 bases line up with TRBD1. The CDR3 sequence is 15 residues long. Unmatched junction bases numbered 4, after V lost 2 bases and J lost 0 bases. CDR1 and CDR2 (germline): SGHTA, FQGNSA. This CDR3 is CASSLQGVGSYEQYF. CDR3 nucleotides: TGTGCCAGCAGCTTACAGGGGGTGGGCTCCTACGAGCAGTACTTC.

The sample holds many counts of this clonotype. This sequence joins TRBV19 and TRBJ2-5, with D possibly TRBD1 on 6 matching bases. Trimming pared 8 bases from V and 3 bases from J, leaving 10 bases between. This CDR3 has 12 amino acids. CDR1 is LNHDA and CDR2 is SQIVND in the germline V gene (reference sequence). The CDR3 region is CASSRDKETQYF. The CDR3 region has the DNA TGTGCCAGTTCCCGGGACAAAGAGACCCAGTACTTC.

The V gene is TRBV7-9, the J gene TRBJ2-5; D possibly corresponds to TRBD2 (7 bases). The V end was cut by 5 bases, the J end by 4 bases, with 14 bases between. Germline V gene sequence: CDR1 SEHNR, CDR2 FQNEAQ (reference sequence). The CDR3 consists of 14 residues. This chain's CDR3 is CASSPGGMVETQYF. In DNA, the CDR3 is TGTGCCAGCAGCCCGGGGGGCATGGTAGAGACCCAGTACTTC. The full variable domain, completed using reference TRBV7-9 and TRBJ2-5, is DTGVSQNPRHKITKRGQNVTFRCDPISEHNRLYWYRQTLGQGPEFLTYFQNEAQLEKSRLLSDRFSAERPKGSFSTLEIQRTEQGDSAMYLCASSPGGMVETQYFGPGTRLLVL.

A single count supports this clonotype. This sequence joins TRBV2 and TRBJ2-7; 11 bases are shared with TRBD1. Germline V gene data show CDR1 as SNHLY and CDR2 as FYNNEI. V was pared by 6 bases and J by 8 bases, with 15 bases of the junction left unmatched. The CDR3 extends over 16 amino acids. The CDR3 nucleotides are TGTGCCAGCAGCTCACCGGGACAGGGGGGCCCTAGGAAGCAGTACTTC. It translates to CASSSPGQGGPRKQYF.

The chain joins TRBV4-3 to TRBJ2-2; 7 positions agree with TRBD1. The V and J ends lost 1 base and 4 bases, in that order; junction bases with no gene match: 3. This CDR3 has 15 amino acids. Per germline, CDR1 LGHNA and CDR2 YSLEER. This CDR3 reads CASSQVAGGTGELFF. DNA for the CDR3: TGCGCCAGCAGCCAAGTGGCAGGGGGCACCGGGGAGCTGTTTTTT.

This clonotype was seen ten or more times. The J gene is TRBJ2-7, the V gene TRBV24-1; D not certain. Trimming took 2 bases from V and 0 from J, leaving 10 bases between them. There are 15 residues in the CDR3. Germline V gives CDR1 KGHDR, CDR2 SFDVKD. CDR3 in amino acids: CATSDWGRSSYEQYF. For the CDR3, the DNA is TGTGCCACCAGTGATTGGGGTAGGAGCTCCTACGAGCAGTACTTC.

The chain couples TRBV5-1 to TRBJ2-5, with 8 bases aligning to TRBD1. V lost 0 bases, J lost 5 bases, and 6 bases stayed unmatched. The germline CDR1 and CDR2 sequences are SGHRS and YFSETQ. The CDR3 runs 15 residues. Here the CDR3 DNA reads TGCGCCAGCAGCTTGGCCGGACAGGGCGGGGAGACCCAGTACTTC. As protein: CASSLAGQGGETQYF.

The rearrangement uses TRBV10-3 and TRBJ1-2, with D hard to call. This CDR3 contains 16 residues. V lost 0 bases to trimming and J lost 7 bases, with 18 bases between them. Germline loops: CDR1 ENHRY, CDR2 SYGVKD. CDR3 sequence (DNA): TGTGCCATCAGTGAGTCCGCTTTACACAAACTCTGTGGCTACACCTTC. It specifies CAISESALHKLCGYTF.

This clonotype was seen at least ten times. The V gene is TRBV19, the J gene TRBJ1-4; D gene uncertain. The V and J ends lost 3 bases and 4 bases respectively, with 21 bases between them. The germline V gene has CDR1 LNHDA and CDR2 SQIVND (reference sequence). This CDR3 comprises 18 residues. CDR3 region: CASSIGSLRRPRNEKLFF. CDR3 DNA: TGTGCCAGTAGTATTGGGAGTCTACGTCGCCCTCGTAATGAAAAACTGTTTTTT. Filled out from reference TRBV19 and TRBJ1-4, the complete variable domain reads DGGITQSPKYLFRKEGQNVTLSCEQNLNHDAMYWYRQDPGQGLRLIYYSQIVNDFQKGDIAEGYSVSREKKESFPLTVTSAQKNPTAFYLCASSIGSLRRPRNEKLFFGSGTQLSVL.

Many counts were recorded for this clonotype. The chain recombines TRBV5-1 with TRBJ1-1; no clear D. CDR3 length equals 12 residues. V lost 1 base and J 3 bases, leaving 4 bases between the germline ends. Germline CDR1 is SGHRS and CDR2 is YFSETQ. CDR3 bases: TGCGCCAGCAGCTTGACAGACACTGAAGCTTTCTTT. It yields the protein CASSLTDTEAFF.

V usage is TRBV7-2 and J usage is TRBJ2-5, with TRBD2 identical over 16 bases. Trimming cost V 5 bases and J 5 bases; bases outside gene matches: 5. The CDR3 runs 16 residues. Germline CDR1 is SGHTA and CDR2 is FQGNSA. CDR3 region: CASSTGLAGGMETQYF. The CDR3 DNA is TGTGCCAGCAGCACGGGACTAGCGGGAGGGATGGAGACCCAGTACTTC.

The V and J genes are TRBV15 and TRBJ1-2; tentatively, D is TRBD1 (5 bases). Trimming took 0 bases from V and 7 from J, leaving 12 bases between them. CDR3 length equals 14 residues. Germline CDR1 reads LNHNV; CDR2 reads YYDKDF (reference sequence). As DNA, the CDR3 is TGTGCCACCAGCAGAGAGGTGGGGACGGTTGGCTACACCTTC. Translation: CATSREVGTVGYTF.

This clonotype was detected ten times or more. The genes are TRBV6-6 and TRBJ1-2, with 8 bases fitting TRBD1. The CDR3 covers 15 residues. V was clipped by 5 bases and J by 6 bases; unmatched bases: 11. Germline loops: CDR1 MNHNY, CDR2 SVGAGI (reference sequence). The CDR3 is CASSQTRTGSDGYTF. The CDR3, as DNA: TGTGCCAGCAGTCAAACCAGGACAGGGTCGGATGGCTACACCTTC.

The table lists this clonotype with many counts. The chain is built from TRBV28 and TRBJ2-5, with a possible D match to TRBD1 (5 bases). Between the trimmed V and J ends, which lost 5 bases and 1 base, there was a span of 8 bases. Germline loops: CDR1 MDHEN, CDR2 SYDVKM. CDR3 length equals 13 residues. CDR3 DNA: TGTGCCAGCAGTCGACAGCTCCAAGAGACCCAGTACTTC. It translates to CASSRQLQETQYF.

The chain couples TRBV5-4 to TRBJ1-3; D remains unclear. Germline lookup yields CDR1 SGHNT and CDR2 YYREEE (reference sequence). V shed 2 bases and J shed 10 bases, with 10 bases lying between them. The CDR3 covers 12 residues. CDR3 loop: CASSLRQETIYF. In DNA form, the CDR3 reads TGTGCCAGCAGCTTACGTCAAGAGACCATATATTTT.

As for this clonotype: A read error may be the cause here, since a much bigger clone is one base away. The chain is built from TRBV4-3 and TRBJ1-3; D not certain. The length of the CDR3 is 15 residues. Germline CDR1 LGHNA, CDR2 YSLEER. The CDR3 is CASGQEQPSGNTIYF. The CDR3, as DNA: TGCGCCAGCGGCCAAGAACAGCCTTCTGGAAACACCATATATTTT.

The DNA for the CDR3 is TGCGCCAGCAGCTTGTCAAGCGGGAGGGCCTATGCCCCCTACGAGCAGTACTTC. Its protein is CASSLSSGRAYAPYEQYF. V gene TRBV5-1 combines with J gene TRBJ2-7; the match to TRBD2 covers 10 bases. Germline CDR1 SGHRS, CDR2 YFSETQ. CDR3 length equals 18 residues. Trimming removed 1 base from V and 2 bases from J; junction bases left unmatched: 12.

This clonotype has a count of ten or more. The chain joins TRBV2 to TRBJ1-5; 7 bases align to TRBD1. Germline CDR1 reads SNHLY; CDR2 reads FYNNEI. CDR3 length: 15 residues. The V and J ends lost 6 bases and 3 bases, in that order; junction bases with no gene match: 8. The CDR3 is CASSGGGRLNQPQHF. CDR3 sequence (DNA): TGTGCCAGCAGCGGAGGGGGCAGACTCAATCAGCCCCAGCATTTT.

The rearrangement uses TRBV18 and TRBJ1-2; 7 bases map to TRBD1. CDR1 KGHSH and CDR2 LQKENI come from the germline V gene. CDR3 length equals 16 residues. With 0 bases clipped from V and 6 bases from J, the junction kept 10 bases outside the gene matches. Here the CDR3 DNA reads TGTGCCAGCTCACCACCATCACAGGGGTTCCTTGATGGCTACACCTTC. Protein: CASSPPSQGFLDGYTF.